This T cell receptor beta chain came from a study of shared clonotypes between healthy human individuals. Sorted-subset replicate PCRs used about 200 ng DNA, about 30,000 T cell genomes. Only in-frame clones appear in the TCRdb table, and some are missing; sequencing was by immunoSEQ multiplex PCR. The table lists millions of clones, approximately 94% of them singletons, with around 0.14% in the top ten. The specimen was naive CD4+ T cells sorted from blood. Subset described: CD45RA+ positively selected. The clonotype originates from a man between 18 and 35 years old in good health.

The chain's CDR3 is CACGQAQETQYF. The CDR3 coding sequence is TGTGCCTGTGGGCAGGCGCAAGAGACCCAGTACTTC. The chain is built from TRBV30 and TRBJ2-5; unclear D gene. With 6 bases removed from V and 2 bases from J, the gap between germline ends came to 10 bases. Looked up from germline, CDR1 is GTSNPN and CDR2 is SVGIG (reference sequence). The CDR3 covers 12 residues.